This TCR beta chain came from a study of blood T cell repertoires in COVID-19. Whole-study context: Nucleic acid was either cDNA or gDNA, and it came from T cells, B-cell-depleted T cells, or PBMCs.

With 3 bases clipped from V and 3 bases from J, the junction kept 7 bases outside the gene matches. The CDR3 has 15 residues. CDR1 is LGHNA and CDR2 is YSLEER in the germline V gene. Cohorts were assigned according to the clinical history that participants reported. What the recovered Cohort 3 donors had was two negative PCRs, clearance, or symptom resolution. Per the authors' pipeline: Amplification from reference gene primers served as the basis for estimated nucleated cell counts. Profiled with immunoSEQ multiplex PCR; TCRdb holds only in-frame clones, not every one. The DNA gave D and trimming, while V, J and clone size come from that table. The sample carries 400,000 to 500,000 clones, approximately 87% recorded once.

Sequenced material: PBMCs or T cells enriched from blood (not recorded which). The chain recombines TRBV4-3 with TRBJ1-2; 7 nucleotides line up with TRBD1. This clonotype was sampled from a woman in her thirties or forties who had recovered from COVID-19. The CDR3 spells CASSHRQGKDYGYTF. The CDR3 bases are TGCGCCAGCAGCCACCGACAGGGCAAAGACTATGGCTACACCTTC.